What follows are 29 T cell receptor beta chains derived from one specimen sequenced in a study of OX40 agonist ivuxolimab in advanced cancers. The protocol was immunoSEQ multiplex PCR, while the TCRdb copy is restricted to in-frame clones and leaves out a portion. The sample shows 55,000 or so clones, 88% of them seen only once. The material sequenced was CD4+ or CD8+ T cells sorted from blood, taken in a trial of the OX40 agonist ivuxolimab. All receptors come from an adult with an advanced solid tumor such as melanoma, head and neck, liver or kidney cancer.

V and J are TRBV18 and TRBJ2-7; 7 bases agree with TRBD2. This CDR3 region has 14 residues. CDR1 and CDR2 from the germline V gene are KGHSH and LQKENI. V lost 5 bases and J lost 0; bases outside the gene matches: 4. This chain's CDR3 is CASSSSGPSYEQYF. The DNA of the CDR3 is TGTGCCAGCTCAAGTAGCGGGCCCTCCTACGAGCAGTACTTC.

V is TRBV19 and J is TRBJ2-1; D remains unclear. CDR3 length: 12 amino acids. From germline, CDR1 is LNHDA and CDR2 SQIVND (reference sequence). V was pared by 5 bases and J by 9 bases, with 11 bases between. The CDR3 nucleotides are TGTGCCAGTAGTCTCCCCTTGGGTGAGCAGTTCTTC. Residues: CASSLPLGEQFF.

The chain uses TRBV19 and TRBJ2-5, with 8 bases lining up with TRBD1. The J call may be wrong; the DNA end is better matched by TRBJ2-7. The CDR3 sequence is 14 residues long. Germline V gene sequence: CDR1 LNHDA, CDR2 SQIVND (reference sequence). The DNA of the CDR3 is TGTGCCAGTAACCCCAGGGGGCGGCCCTACGAGCAGTACTTC. Translation gives CASNPRGRPYEQYF.

The chain has TRBV4-1 and TRBJ1-3; D is perhaps TRBD1 (6 bases). The V gene lost 4 bases and the J gene lost 0 bases, with 13 bases spanning the gap. CDR3 length equals 16 residues. Germline V gene data show CDR1 as MGHRA and CDR2 as YSYEKL. The DNA of the CDR3 is TGCGCCAGCAGCCTCACACAACAGGGCTCTGGAAACACCATATATTTT. Encoded protein: CASSLTQQGSGNTIYF.

The chain joins TRBV19 to TRBJ2-5; TRBD2 matches at 8 bases. V shed 1 base and J 5 bases; nucleotides not matched to a gene: 9. Germline V gives CDR1 LNHDA, CDR2 SQIVND (reference sequence). CDR3 length equals 16 residues. This chain's CDR3 is CASSIAPPGLVETQYF. CDR3 bases: TGTGCCAGTAGTATAGCCCCCCCGGGACTAGTGGAGACCCAGTACTTC. The complete variable domain, with remaining parts taken from reference TRBV19 and TRBJ2-5, reads DGGITQSPKYLFRKEGQNVTLSCEQNLNHDAMYWYRQDPGQGLRLIYYSQIVNDFQKGDIAEGYSVSREKKESFPLTVTSAQKNPTAFYLCASSIAPPGLVETQYFGPGTRLLVL.

The chain is built from TRBV7-8 and TRBJ2-5, with D perhaps matching TRBD1 (5 bases). The end of the DNA fits TRBJ2-7 better, so the J call may be wrong. The CDR3 runs to 12 residues. Germline V lookup: CDR1 SGHVS, CDR2 FQNEAQ. This CDR3 is CASSLRQYEQYF. DNA of the CDR3: TGTGCCAGCAGCCTTAGACAGTACGAGCAGTACTTC.

This rearrangement joins TRBV10-2 to TRBJ2-2, with 10 bases identical to TRBD2. The CDR3 consists of 17 residues. Trimming at V came to 11 bases and at J to 1 base, leaving 13 bases not matched to a gene. Germline V gene data show CDR1 as WSHSY and CDR2 as SAAADI. CDR3 sequence: CAAHGLAGGLNTGELFF. The CDR3 DNA is TGCGCCGCACACGGCTTAGCGGGAGGTTTGAACACCGGGGAGCTGTTTTTT.

The rearrangement joins TRBV7-2 to TRBJ1-2, with TRBD1 matching over 12 bases. The CDR3 has 13 amino acids. Looked up from germline, CDR1 is SGHTA and CDR2 is FQGNSA. For the CDR3, the DNA is TGTGCTACAAAGGGACAGGGGGCTGATGGCTACACCTTC. This translates into CATKGQGADGYTF.

The chain has TRBV30 and TRBJ1-6; the D gene is possibly TRBD1 (6 bases). This CDR3 is 13 amino acids long. The V end was cut by 5 bases, the J end by 10 bases, with 15 bases between. Germline-derived CDR1 and CDR2 are GTSNPN and SVGIG (reference sequence). The CDR3 region has the DNA TGTGCCTGGGTCACGGACAGACGGTCACCCCTCCACTTT. This codes for CAWVTDRRSPLHF.

Only one count was recorded for this clone. The chain carries TRBV2 and TRBJ1-4; TRBD1 agrees at 11 bases. There are 15 residues in the CDR3. Germline CDR1 SNHLY, CDR2 FYNNEI. V lost 6 bases to trimming and J lost 3 bases; unmatched junction nucleotides: 3. CDR3 sequence (DNA): TGTGCCAGCAGGGACAGGGGGCTGGCTAATGAAAAACTGTTTTTT. Translating gives CASRDRGLANEKLFF.

This chain uses TRBV6-1 with TRBJ2-7, with D perhaps TRBD1 (6 bases). CDR1 MNHNS and CDR2 SASEGT come from the germline V gene. The CDR3 covers 15 residues. V lost 6 bases and J lost 2, with 17 bases in between. The CDR3 spells CASSPTRQVPYEQYF. The CDR3 nucleotides are TGTGCCAGCAGCCCAACCCGACAGGTTCCCTACGAGCAGTACTTC.

The rearrangement joins TRBV7-2 to TRBJ1-2; D unclear. Germline lookup yields CDR1 SGHTA and CDR2 FQGNSA. The germline V and J ends were trimmed by 0 bases and 7 bases, with 9 bases remaining between them. The CDR3 extends over 13 amino acids. The CDR3, as DNA: TGTGCCAGCAGCTTAGCGAGCTCTCGTGGCTACACCTTC. This gives the protein CASSLASSRGYTF.

The J gene is TRBJ2-7, the V gene TRBV19; D might be TRBD1 (5 bases). Per the germline V gene, CDR1 is LNHDA and CDR2 is SQIVND (reference sequence). V lost 2 bases and J 4 bases, leaving 6 bases between the germline ends. This CDR3 spans 12 amino acids. The CDR3 is CASSIQGYEQYF. CDR3 DNA: TGTGCCAGTAGTATACAGGGTTACGAGCAGTACTTC. Using reference TRBV19 and TRBJ2-7 for the parts outside the CDR3, the full variable domain is DGGITQSPKYLFRKEGQNVTLSCEQNLNHDAMYWYRQDPGQGLRLIYYSQIVNDFQKGDIAEGYSVSREKKESFPLTVTSAQKNPTAFYLCASSIQGYEQYFGPGTRLTVT.

The gene calls are TRBV5-5 and TRBJ1-5; 7 bases align to TRBD1. The V gene end was trimmed by 4 bases and the J gene end by 5 bases; junction bases not matched to a gene: 12. CDR3 size: 16 residues. Germline CDR1 and CDR2: SGHKS and YYEKEE (reference sequence). The CDR3 sequence: CASSPFGLTGYQPQHF. Here the CDR3 DNA reads TGTGCCAGCAGCCCGTTTGGGCTGACAGGGTATCAGCCCCAGCATTTT.

J is TRBJ1-1 and V is TRBV7-8; 7 bases map to TRBD1. The V segment lost 1 base and the J segment 2 bases; nucleotides outside the gene matches: 10. Germline V gene data show CDR1 as SGHVS and CDR2 as FQNEAQ. The CDR3 has 17 residues. The CDR3 here is CASSLEGGQPLNTEAFF. CDR3 sequence (DNA): TGTGCCAGCAGCTTAGAGGGGGGACAGCCACTAAACACTGAAGCTTTCTTT.

The rearrangement joins TRBV28 to TRBJ2-7, with D possibly matching TRBD2 (5 bases). This CDR3 contains 14 residues. CDR1 MDHEN and CDR2 SYDVKM come from the germline V gene. The V end lost 8 bases, the J end lost 7 bases, and 21 bases lay between the germline ends. CDR3 in DNA: TGTGCCAGCCTGAAGGGCGGGTCCCCTAGGGAGCAGTACTTC. Translating gives CASLKGGSPREQYF.

The chain joins TRBV7-2 to TRBJ2-7, with 13 bases that match TRBD2. The germline CDR1 and CDR2 sequences are SGHTA and FQGNSA. This CDR3 region has 17 residues. After removal of 4 bases from V and 7 bases from J, the junction contained 13 bases not matched to a gene. The CDR3 region has the DNA TGTGCCAGCAGCTCAACGCGTACGGGACTAGCGGGAATTGAGCAGTACTTC. Its protein product is CASSSTRTGLAGIEQYF.

The rearrangement joins TRBV12-5 to TRBJ1-5, with D possibly being TRBD1 (6 bases). There are 13 residues in the CDR3. Per the germline V gene, CDR1 is LGHNT and CDR2 is FRNRAP. The V end lost 6 bases, the J end lost 3 bases, and 9 bases lay between the germline ends. The CDR3 region is CASGQGTNQPQHF. CDR3 in DNA: TGTGCTAGTGGACAGGGCACCAATCAGCCCCAGCATTTT.

The V call is TRBV9, the J call TRBJ2-1, with 10 bases fitting TRBD2. After removal of 3 bases from V and 7 bases from J, the junction contained 10 bases not matched to a gene. The germline gives CDR1 SGDLS, CDR2 YYNGEE. The CDR3 runs to 16 residues. The CDR3 DNA sequence: TGTGCCAGCAGCGGGGGGCTAGCGGGAGAAAGGAATGAGCAGTTCTTC. The encoded protein is CASSGGLAGERNEQFF.

The chain carries TRBV7-3 and TRBJ2-7, with 11 bases identical to TRBD1. The CDR3 covers 15 residues. After removal of 3 bases from V and 3 bases from J, the junction contained 4 bases not matched to a gene. CDR1 SGHTA and CDR2 FQGTGA come from the germline V gene. The CDR3 nucleotides are TGTGCCAGCAGCTTCGCCGGGACAGGGGGCTACGAGCAGTACTTC. Its translation is CASSFAGTGGYEQYF.

The CDR3 region has the DNA TGTGCCAGTAGACCGGGAATCACCTCGGGCTATGGCTACACCTTC. This codes for CASRPGITSGYGYTF. The chain recombines TRBV19 with TRBJ1-2; D is ambiguous. CDR3 size: 15 residues. Trimming took 6 bases from V and 4 from J, leaving 18 bases between them. Germline V gives CDR1 LNHDA, CDR2 SQIVND (reference sequence).

The chain has TRBV11-2 and TRBJ2-1, with D perhaps matching TRBD2 (5 bases). Trimming shortened V by 0 bases and J by 6 bases, and 18 bases separated the two germline ends. This CDR3 comprises 17 residues. Germline-derived CDR1 and CDR2 are SGHAT and FQNNGV. The CDR3 loop is CASSLDTLAERRNEQFF. CDR3 DNA: TGTGCCAGCAGCTTAGATACTCTGGCGGAGCGGCGCAATGAGCAGTTCTTC.

The chain combines TRBV5-1 with TRBJ1-1; the D is unclear. Germline CDR1 SGHRS, CDR2 YFSETQ. V dropped 2 bases and J dropped 0 bases, with 5 bases sitting between them. The CDR3 runs 13 residues. The CDR3 region is CASSFKMNTEAFF. The CDR3 DNA sequence: TGCGCCAGCAGCTTTAAGATGAACACTGAAGCTTTCTTT.

This chain uses TRBV28 with TRBJ2-5; possibly TRBD2 for D (6 bases). The CDR3 covers 15 residues. Germline lookup yields CDR1 MDHEN and CDR2 SYDVKM. Trimming removed 2 bases at V and 8 bases at J, with 18 bases between. The CDR3 region is CASSLRTHKEGTQYF. CDR3 nucleotide sequence: TGTGCCAGCAGTTTAAGGACACATAAGGAGGGAACCCAGTACTTC.

A single count supports this clone. This chain joins TRBV5-1 and TRBJ1-1, with D perhaps TRBD1 (6 bases). Germline V lookup: CDR1 SGHRS, CDR2 YFSETQ. Trimming cost V 3 bases and J 3 bases, with 9 bases left between them. The CDR3 is 13 amino acids. This CDR3 is CASSYAGDTEAFF. In DNA form, the CDR3 reads TGCGCCAGCAGCTACGCAGGGGACACTGAAGCTTTCTTT.

The chain couples TRBV7-3 to TRBJ2-7, with D possibly being TRBD2 (6 bases). The V gene's germline CDR1 is SGHTA and CDR2 FQGTGA. The CDR3 contains 14 residues. The V and J ends lost 1 base and 4 bases respectively, with 11 bases between them. CDR3 in amino acids: CASSLKGGAYEQYF. CDR3 nucleotide sequence: TGTGCCAGCAGCTTAAAAGGAGGGGCGTACGAGCAGTACTTC.

The chain recombines TRBV27 with TRBJ2-4; weak D call: TRBD2 (5 bases). CDR3 size: 17 residues. Trimming shortened V by 6 bases and J by 0 bases, and 18 bases separated the two germline ends. The germline CDR1 and CDR2 sequences are MNHEY and SMNVEV (reference sequence). The CDR3, as DNA: TGTGCCAGCAGCATAAGCGGAACTATTCTAGCCAAAAACATTCAGTACTTC. Translated: CASSISGTILAKNIQYF.

This clone has a single count. The chain has TRBV28 and TRBJ1-2; D unclear. V lost 6 bases and J lost 1, with 3 bases in between. The CDR3 has 11 amino acids. The germline V gene encodes CDR1 MDHEN and CDR2 SYDVKM. The CDR3 is CASRLNYGYTF. Here the CDR3 DNA reads TGTGCCAGCAGACTTAACTATGGCTACACCTTC.

With respect to this clone: Other DNA sequences from this sample encode an identical CDR3 as well. This sequence joins TRBV15 and TRBJ2-1; tentatively, D is TRBD2 (5 bases). The CDR3 is 14 residues long. V was shortened by 2 bases and J by 1 base, with 6 bases between the two germline ends. CDR1 is LNHNV, CDR2 YYDKDF, per germline (reference sequence). CDR3 nucleotide sequence: TGTGCCACCAGCAGACCGGGATCCTACAATGAGCAGTTCTTC. The encoded protein is CATSRPGSYNEQFF.